The clone carrying this T cell receptor beta chain was counted only a few times. Antigen: not known. This record comes from a study of response to subunit inactivated influenza vaccine. TCRdb recomputed calls from the RT-PCR reads with MiXCR, one row per CDR3 protein. The sample has about 180,000 distinct CDR3 sequences, about 9% seen once. The study, taken as a whole, reports: The authors proposed limited new T cell recruitment per seasonal influenza vaccination.

Germline assignment: CDR1 SGHRS and CDR2 YFSETQ. Trimming removed 0 bases from V and 3 bases from J, with 15 bases in between. CDR3 length: 17 amino acids. The sequencing used non-naive T cells sorted from PBMCs, collected on the day of vaccination. The sequence was obtained from a man aged 45-60 years who received an inactivated influenza vaccine. J is TRBJ1-4 and V is TRBV5-1; D not resolved. This CDR3 is CASSLDPQGLANEKLFF. Written as DNA, the CDR3 is TGCGCCAGCAGCTTGGACCCCCAAGGTCTGGCTAATGAAAAACTGTTTTTT.